This is a list of T cell receptor beta chains from one sample in a study of T cells after posttransplantation cyclophosphamide. The method was immunoSEQ multiplex PCR; TCRdb's version includes in-frame clones alone and lacks a portion of them. The table lists approximately 28,000 clones, about nine tenths of them singletons. Sequenced: naive CD4+ T cells sorted from PBMCs. These receptors were obtained from a woman in her sixties in good health, CMV-negative, and a related stem cell transplant donor. Both conserved end residues are part of each CDR3. Fields, in order: D gene, clone size, J gene, V gene, CDR3 DNA, CDR3 protein. A D gene is named only where the DNA matches it firmly. Not every row has a clone size; where given, it reads once, few, many or a size class.

>TRBD1|-|TRBJ2-5|TRBV2
TGTGCCAGCAGAGATCGCGGGGGCCCGGGACAGGGGTCCCCTGAGACCCAGTACTTC
CASRDRGGPGQGSPETQYF
>TRBD2|-|TRBJ2-1|TRBV5-4
TGTGCCAGCAAATCCGGGACTAGCGGGAGGGCCGTCTACAATGAGCAGTTCTTC
CASKSGTSGRAVYNEQFF
>TRBD1|-|TRBJ2-7|TRBV28
TGTGCCAGCAGTTCGTGGGGGACAGGGCCCTCCTACGAGCAGTACTTC
CASSSWGTGPSYEQYF
>TRBD1|-|TRBJ1-3|TRBV18
TGTGCCAGCTCACCTTACGGGACAGGCCGCGGGACTGGAAACACCATATATTTT
CASSPYGTGRGTGNTIYF
>TRBD2|-|TRBJ2-5|TRBV10-2
TGCGCCAGCAGTGAGCGCCAGCGGGGGAGGAAAATTCCCCTGGAGACCCAGTACTTC
CASSERQRGRKIPLETQYF
>TRBD1|-|TRBJ2-7|TRBV7-2
TGTGCCAGCAGCTCCCAGGGGGCCTACGAGCAGTACTTC
CASSSQGAYEQYF
>-|-|TRBJ2-1|TRBV29-1
TGCAGCGCCCGTGGGGGGAATGAGCAGTTCTTC
CSARGGNEQFF
>-|-|TRBJ2-1|TRBV5-1
TGCGCCAGCAGCCCCGGGGGAAGCTCCTACAATGAGCAGTTCTTC
CASSPGGSSYNEQFF
>TRBD2|-|TRBJ2-2|TRBV5-1
TGCGCCAGCAGCTTGGAGGTGGGACTAGCCGGGGAGCTGTTTTTT
CASSLEVGLAGELFF
>TRBD1|-|TRBJ2-7|TRBV11-2
TGTGCCAGCAGCCATATTCGACAGGGTTTCTACGAGCAGTACTTC
CASSHIRQGFYEQYF
>-|-|TRBJ2-3|TRBV7-9
TGTGCCAGCAGCTACAGCCCTAGCACAGATACGCAGTATTTT
CASSYSPSTDTQYF
>TRBD2|-|TRBJ2-6|TRBV7-3
TGTGCCAGCAGCTTAACCGGGGGGTACTCTGGGGCCAACGTCCTGACTTTC
CASSLTGGYSGANVLTF
>-|-|TRBJ1-2|TRBV5-8
TGTGCCAGCAGTAGGGACACCCTAAACTATGGCTACACCTTC
CASSRDTLNYGYTF
>-|-|TRBJ2-3|TRBV7-2
TGTGCCAGCAGCCCATGGGGGGGCACAGATACGCAGTATTTT
CASSPWGGTDTQYF
>TRBD2|-|TRBJ2-2|TRBV11-3
TGTGCCAGCAGCTTAGCCGGGACTAGCGGGAATGGGGAGCTGTTTTTT
CASSLAGTSGNGELFF
>-|-|TRBJ2-1|TRBV6-5
TGTGCCAGCAGTGGTGATATGGGCACCTACAATGAGCAGTTCTTC
CASSGDMGTYNEQFF
>-|-|TRBJ1-2|TRBV7-9
TGTGCCAGCAGCTTGCTGCGGGACGATGGCTACACCTTC
CASSLLRDDGYTF
>TRBD1|-|TRBJ1-4|TRBV19
TGTGCCAGTAGTATCGGTCCGGGACAGGGGATCGCAACTAATGAAAAACTGTTTTTT
CASSIGPGQGIATNEKLFF
>TRBD1|-|TRBJ1-2|TRBV6-4
TGTGCCAGCAGTGCCGAACAGGGGGCGCGTGGCTATGGCTACACCTTC
CASSAEQGARGYGYTF
>TRBD2|-|TRBJ2-1|TRBV11-1
TGTGCCAGCAGCTTATCCGGCGGTAGCGGGAGCGGGCAGTTCTTC
CASSLSGGSGSGQFF
>-|-|TRBJ1-2|TRBV11-2
TGTGCCAGCAGCCAACAGGGAGACTATGGCTACACCTTC
CASSQQGDYGYTF
>TRBD1|-|TRBJ2-7|TRBV5-1
TGCGCCAGCAGCTTGGAGCCCAGGGGGCGCGAGCAGTACTTC
CASSLEPRGREQYF
>TRBD1|-|TRBJ1-1|TRBV7-6
TGTGCCAGCAGCCTATTGAGCGGACAGGGGGCGGGGAACACTGAAGCTTTCTTT
CASSLLSGQGAGNTEAFF
>TRBD1|-|TRBJ2-7|TRBV28
TGTGCCAGCAGTTCGCCGGGACAGTGGGGCGAGCAGTACTTC
CASSSPGQWGEQYF
>TRBD1|once|TRBJ1-1|TRBV18
TGTGCCAGCTCACTTGGGACAGCTTGGTACACTGAAGCTTTCTTT
CASSLGTAWYTEAFF
>TRBD1|-|TRBJ2-1|TRBV7-9
TGTGCCAGCAGCCCAGTGACAGGGGGCTCCTACAATGAGCAGTTCTTC
CASSPVTGGSYNEQFF
>-|-|TRBJ1-6|TRBV5-1
TGCGCCAGCAGCTTGCGACAGGACAACAATTCACCCCTCCACTTT
CASSLRQDNNSPLHF
>TRBD2|-|TRBJ2-1|TRBV11-2
TGTGCCAGCAGCTTGAGCGGGGTAGTTGTCGATGAGCAGTTCTTC
CASSLSGVVVDEQFF